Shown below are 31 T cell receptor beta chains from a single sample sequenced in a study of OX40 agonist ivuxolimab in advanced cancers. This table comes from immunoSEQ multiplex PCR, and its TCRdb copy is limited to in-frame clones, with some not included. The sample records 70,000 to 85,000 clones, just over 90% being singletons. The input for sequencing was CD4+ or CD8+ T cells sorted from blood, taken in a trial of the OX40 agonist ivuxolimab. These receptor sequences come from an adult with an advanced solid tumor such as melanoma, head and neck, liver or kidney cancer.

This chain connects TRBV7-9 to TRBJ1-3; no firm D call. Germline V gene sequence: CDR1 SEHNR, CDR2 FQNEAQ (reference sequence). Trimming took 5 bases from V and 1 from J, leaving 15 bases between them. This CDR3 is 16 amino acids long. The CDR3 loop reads CASSQREGASGNTIYF. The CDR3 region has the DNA TGTGCCAGCAGCCAGCGTGAGGGCGCATCTGGAAACACCATATATTTT.

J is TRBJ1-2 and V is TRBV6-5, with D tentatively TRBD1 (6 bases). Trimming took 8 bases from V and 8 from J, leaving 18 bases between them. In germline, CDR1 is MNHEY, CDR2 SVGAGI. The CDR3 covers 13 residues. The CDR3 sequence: CASGAQGLSGYTF. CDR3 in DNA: TGTGCCAGCGGGGCACAGGGTCTTAGCGGCTACACCTTC.

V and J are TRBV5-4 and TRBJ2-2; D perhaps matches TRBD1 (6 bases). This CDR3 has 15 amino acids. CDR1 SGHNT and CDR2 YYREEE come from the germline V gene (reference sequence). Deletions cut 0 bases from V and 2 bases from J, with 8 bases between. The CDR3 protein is CASSLGGLNTGELFF. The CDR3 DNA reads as TGTGCCAGCAGCTTGGGGGGGCTCAACACCGGGGAGCTGTTTTTT.

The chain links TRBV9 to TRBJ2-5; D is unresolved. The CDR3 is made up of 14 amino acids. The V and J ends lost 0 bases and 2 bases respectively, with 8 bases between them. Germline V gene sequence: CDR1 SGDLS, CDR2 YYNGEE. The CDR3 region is CASSVGVEQETQYF. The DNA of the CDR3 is TGTGCCAGCAGCGTAGGAGTGGAGCAAGAGACCCAGTACTTC. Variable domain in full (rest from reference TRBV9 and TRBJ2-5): DSGVTQTPKHLITATGQRVTLRCSPRSGDLSVYWYQQSLDQGLQFLIQYYNGEERAKGNILERFSAQQFPDLHSELNLSSLELGDSALYFCASSVGVEQETQYFGPGTRLLVL.

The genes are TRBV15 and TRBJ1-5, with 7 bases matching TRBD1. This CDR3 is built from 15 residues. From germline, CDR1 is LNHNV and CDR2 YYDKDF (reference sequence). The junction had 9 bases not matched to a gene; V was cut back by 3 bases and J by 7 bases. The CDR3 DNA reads TGTGCCACCAGCAGTACCGATCAGGGGGGACAGCCCCAGCATTTT. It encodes CATSSTDQGGQPQHF.

CDR3 in DNA: TGTGCCAGCAGCGTAGATGGGGACAGCTCTGGAAACACCATATATTTT. Its translation is CASSVDGDSSGNTIYF. This rearrangement joins TRBV9 to TRBJ1-3; 7 nucleotides agree with TRBD1. V dropped 0 bases and J dropped 0; count of bases not matched to a gene: 3. The germline V gene encodes CDR1 SGDLS and CDR2 YYNGEE. This CDR3 comprises 16 residues.

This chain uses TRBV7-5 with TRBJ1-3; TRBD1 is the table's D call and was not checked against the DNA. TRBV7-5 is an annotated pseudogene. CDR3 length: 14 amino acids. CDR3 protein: CARSVEKGGNTIYF. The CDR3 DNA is TGTGCCAGAAGCGTTGAGAAGGGGGGAAACACCATATATTTT.

CDR3 in amino acids: CASSEPGQGRGTEAFF. CDR3 sequence (DNA): TGTGCCAGCAGCGAACCGGGACAGGGAAGGGGCACTGAAGCTTTCTTT. The genes are TRBV2 and TRBJ1-1, with 9 bases matching TRBD1. Germline values: CDR1 SNHLY, CDR2 FYNNEI. Trimming took 6 bases from V and 4 from J; bases not matched to a gene: 12. CDR3 length equals 16 residues.

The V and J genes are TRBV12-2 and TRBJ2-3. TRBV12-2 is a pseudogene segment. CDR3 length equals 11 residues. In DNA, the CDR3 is TGTGCAAGTCGCCGACCAGATACGCAGTATTTT. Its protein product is CASRRPDTQYF.

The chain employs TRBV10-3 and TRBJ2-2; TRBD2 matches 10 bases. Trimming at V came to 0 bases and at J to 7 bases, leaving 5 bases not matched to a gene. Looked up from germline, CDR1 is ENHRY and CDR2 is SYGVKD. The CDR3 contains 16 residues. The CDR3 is CAISESRTSGSGELFF. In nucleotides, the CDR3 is TGTGCCATCAGTGAGTCAAGGACTAGCGGTAGCGGGGAGCTGTTTTTT.

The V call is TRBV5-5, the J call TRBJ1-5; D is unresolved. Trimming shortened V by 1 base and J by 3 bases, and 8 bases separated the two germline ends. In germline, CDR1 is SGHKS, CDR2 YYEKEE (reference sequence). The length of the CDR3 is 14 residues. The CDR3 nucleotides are TGTGCCAGCAGCTTGTTGGGAATCAATCAGCCCCAGCATTTT. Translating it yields CASSLLGINQPQHF.

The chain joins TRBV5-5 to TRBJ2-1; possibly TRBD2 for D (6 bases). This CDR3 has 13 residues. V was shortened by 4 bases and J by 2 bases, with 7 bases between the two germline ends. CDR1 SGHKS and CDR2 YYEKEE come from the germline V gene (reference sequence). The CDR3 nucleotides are TGTGCCAGCAGCGCGGGAACCTACAATGAGCAGTTCTTC. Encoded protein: CASSAGTYNEQFF.

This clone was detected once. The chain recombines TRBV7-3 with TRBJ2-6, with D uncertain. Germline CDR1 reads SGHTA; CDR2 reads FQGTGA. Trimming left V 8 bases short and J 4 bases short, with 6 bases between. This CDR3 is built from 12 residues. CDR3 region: CASASGANVLTF. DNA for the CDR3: TGTGCCAGCGCATCAGGGGCCAACGTCCTGACTTTC.

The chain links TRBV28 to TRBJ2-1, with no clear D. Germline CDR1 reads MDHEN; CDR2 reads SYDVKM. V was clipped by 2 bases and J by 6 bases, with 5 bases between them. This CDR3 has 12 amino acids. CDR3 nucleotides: TGTGCCAGCAGTTTACGAGTCAATGAGCAGTTCTTC. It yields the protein CASSLRVNEQFF.

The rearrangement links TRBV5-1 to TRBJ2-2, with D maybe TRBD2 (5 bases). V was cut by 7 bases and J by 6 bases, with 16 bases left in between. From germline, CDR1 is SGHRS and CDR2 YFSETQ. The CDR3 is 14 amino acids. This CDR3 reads CASSRTANAGELFF. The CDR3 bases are TGCGCCAGCTCCAGGACTGCAAACGCCGGGGAGCTGTTTTTT.

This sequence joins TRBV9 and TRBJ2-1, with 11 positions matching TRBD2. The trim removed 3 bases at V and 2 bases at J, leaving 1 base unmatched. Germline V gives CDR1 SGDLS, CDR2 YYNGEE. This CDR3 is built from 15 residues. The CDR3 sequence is CASSELAGAYNEQFF. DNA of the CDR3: TGTGCCAGCAGCGAACTAGCGGGAGCCTACAATGAGCAGTTCTTC.

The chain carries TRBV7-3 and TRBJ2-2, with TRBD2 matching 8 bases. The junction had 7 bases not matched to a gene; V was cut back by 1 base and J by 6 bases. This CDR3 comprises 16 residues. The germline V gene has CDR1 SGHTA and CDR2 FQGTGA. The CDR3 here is CASSLRSGGGPGELFF. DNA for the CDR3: TGTGCCAGCAGCTTAAGGAGCGGGGGAGGCCCCGGGGAGCTGTTTTTT. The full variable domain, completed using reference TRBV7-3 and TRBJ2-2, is GAGVSQTPSNKVTEKGKYVELRCDPISGHTALYWYRQSLGQGPEFLIYFQGTGAADDSGLPNDRFFAVRPEGSVSTLKIQRTERGDSAVYLCASSLRSGGGPGELFFGEGSRLTVL.

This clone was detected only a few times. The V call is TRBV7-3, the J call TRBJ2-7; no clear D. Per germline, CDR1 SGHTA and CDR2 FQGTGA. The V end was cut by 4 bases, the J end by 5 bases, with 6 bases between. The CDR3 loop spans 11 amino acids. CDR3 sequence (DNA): TGTGCCAGCAGCTACGGACACGAGCAGTACTTC. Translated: CASSYGHEQYF.

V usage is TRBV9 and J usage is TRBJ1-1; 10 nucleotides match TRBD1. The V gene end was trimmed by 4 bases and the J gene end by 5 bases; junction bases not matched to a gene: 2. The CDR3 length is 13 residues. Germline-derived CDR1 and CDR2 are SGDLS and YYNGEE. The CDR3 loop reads CASSRQGATEAFF. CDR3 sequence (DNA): TGTGCCAGCAGCAGACAGGGGGCGACTGAAGCTTTCTTT.

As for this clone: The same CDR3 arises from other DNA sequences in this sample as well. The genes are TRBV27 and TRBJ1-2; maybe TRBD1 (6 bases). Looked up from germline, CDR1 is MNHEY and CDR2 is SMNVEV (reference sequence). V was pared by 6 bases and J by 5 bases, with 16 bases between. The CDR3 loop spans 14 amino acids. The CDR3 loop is CASSLKGGPYGYTF. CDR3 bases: TGTGCCAGCAGCTTGAAGGGGGGCCCTTATGGCTACACCTTC.

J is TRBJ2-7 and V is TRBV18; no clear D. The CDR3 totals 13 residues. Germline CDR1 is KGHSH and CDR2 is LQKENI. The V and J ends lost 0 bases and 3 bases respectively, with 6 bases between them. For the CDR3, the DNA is TGTGCCAGCTCACCACCGGCCAGCTACGAGCAGTACTTC. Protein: CASSPPASYEQYF.

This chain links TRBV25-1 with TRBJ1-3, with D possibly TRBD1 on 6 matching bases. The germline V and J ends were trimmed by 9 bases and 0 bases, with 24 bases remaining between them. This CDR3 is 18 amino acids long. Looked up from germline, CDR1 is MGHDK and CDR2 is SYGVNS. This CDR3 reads CASLGTRRGGNSGNTIYF. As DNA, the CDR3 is TGTGCCAGTCTCGGGACGCGACGGGGGGGCAACTCTGGAAACACCATATATTTT.

The CDR3 nucleotides read TGTGCCAGCAGCCTCCGAACCAATGAAAAACTGTTTTTT. As protein: CASSLRTNEKLFF. The chain is built from TRBV6-5 and TRBJ1-4, with D unresolved. CDR1 MNHEY and CDR2 SVGAGI come from the germline V gene. This CDR3 is 13 amino acids long. Trimming pared 6 bases from V and 5 bases from J, leaving 10 bases between.

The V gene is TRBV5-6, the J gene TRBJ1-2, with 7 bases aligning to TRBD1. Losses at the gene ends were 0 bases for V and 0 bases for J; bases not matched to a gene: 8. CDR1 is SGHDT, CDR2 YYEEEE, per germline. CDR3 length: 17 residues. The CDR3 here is CASSLGPGTASNYGYTF. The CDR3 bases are TGTGCCAGCAGCTTGGGACCTGGGACAGCCTCTAACTATGGCTACACCTTC.

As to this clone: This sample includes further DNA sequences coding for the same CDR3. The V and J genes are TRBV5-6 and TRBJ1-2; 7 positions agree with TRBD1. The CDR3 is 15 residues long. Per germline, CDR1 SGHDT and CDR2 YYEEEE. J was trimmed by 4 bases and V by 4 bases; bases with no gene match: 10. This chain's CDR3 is CASSLRGAGAYGYTF. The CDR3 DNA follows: TGTGCCAGCAGCCTCAGGGGGGCAGGGGCCTATGGCTACACCTTC.

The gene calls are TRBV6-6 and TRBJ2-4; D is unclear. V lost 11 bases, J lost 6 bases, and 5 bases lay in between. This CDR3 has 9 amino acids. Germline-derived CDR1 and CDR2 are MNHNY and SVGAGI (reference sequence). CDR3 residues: CACGNIQYF. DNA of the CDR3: TGTGCCTGCGGAAACATTCAGTACTTC.

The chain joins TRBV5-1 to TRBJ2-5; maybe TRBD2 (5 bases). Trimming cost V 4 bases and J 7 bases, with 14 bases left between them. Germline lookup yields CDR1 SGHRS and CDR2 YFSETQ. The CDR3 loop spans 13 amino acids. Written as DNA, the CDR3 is TGCGCCAGCAGCCCGGGAAGCACGGGGACCCAGTACTTC. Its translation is CASSPGSTGTQYF.

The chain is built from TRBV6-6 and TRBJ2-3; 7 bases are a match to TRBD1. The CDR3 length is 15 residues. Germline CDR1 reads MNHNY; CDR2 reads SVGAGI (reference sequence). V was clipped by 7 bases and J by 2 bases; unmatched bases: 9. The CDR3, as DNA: TGTGCCAGCACCCAGACAGGGAGCTACACAGATACGCAGTATTTT. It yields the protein CASTQTGSYTDTQYF.

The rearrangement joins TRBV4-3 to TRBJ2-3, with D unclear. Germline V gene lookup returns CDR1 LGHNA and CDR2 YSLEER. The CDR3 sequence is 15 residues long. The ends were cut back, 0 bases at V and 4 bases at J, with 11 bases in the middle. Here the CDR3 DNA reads TGCGCCAGCAGCCAAGATCTAAGCGACGCAGATACGCAGTATTTT. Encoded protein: CASSQDLSDADTQYF.

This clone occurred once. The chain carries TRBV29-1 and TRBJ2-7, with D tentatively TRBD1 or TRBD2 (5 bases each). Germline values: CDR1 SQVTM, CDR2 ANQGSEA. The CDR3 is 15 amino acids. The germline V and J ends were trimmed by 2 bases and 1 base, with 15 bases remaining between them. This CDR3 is CSVESPGLGSYEQYF. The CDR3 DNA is TGCAGCGTTGAATCGCCGGGGCTAGGGTCCTACGAGCAGTACTTC.

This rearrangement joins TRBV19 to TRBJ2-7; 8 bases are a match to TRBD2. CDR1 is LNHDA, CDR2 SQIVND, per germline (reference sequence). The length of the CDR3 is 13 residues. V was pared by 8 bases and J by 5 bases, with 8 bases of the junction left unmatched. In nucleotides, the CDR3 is TGTGCCAGTGAGGGACTAGTCGCCCACGAGCAGTACTTC. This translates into CASEGLVAHEQYF. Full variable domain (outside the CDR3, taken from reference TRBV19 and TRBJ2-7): DGGITQSPKYLFRKEGQNVTLSCEQNLNHDAMYWYRQDPGQGLRLIYYSQIVNDFQKGDIAEGYSVSREKKESFPLTVTSAQKNPTAFYLCASEGLVAHEQYFGPGTRLTVT.